This T cell receptor (beta chain) is drawn from a study of T-cell reconstitution after alpha-beta-depleted transplantation in children. Unique molecular identifiers were used in preparing the TCRbeta library. From the PCR reads, TCRdb called clonotypes with MiXCR, one entry per CDR3 protein. The top ten clones hold less than 4% of a sample with some 550,000 distinct CDR3 sequences, roughly 18% of them seen once. Per the germline V gene, CDR1 is DFQATT and CDR2 is SNEGSKA (reference sequence). CDR3 length: 13 residues. The V end lost 3 bases, the J end lost 2 bases, and 8 bases lay between the germline ends. There are a few counts of this clonotype.

This specimen consisted of PBMCs from the stem cell graft donor, obtained from the stem cell graft. V gene TRBV20-1 combines with J gene TRBJ1-5; no clear D. The sequence came from a human donor who donated a stem cell graft to a child with acute lymphoblastic leukemia. The DNA for the CDR3 is TGCAGTGCTAGCCCGGACCGCAATCAGCCCCAGCATTTT. Translation gives CSASPDRNQPQHF.